This TCR beta chain stems from a study of patients and donors after allogeneic stem cell transplantation. TCRdb re-called the RT-PCR reads with MiXCR, one entry per CDR3 protein. Found here are about 960,000 distinct CDR3 sequences, more than 15% of them singletons; the top ten hold under 6.5%. This CDR3 contains 16 residues. Trimming took 3 bases from V and 0 from J; bases not matched to a gene: 6. In its sample, this clonotype was seen many times. Sequencing input: blood, either unsorted or a sorted T cell fraction (not recorded which). This clonotype was sampled from a human donor who was either an allogeneic HSCT recipient or a stem cell or donor lymphocyte infusion donor (not recorded which). It is not recorded whose cells these are; they may come from a transplant donor. The chain uses TRBV12-3 or TRBV12-4 and TRBJ2-3; 7 bases align to TRBD2. This CDR3 is CASSLGLQGSTDTQYF. The DNA for the CDR3 is TGTGCCAGCAGTTTGGGACTACAAGGTAGCACAGATACGCAGTATTTT.